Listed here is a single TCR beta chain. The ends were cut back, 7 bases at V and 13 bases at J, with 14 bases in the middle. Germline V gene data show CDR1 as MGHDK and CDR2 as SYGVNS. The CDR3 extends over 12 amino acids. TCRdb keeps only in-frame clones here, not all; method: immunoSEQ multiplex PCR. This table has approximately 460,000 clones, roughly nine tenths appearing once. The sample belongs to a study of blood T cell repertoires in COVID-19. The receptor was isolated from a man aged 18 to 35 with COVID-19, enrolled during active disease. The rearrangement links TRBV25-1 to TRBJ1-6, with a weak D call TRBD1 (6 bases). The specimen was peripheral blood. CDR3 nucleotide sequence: TGTGCCAGCAAGGACAGTTCAGGGCCCCTCCACTTT. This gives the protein CASKDSSGPLHF. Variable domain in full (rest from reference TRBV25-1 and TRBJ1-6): EADIYQTPRYLVIGTGKKITLECSQTMGHDKMYWYQQDPGMELHLIHYSYGVNSTEKGDLSSESTVSRIRTEHFPLTLESARPSHTSQYLCASKDSSGPLHFGNGTRLTVT.